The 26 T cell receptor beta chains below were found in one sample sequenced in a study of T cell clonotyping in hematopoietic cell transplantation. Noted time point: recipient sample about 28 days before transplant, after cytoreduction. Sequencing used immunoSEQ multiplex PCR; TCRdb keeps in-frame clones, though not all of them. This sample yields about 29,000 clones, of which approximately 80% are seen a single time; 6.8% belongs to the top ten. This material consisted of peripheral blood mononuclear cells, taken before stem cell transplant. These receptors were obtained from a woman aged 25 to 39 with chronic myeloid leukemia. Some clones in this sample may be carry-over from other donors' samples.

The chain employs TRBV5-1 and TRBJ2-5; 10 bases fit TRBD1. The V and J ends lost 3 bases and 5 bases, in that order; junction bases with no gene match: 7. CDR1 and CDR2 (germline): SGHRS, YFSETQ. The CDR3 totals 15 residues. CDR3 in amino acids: CASSWSGTGVETQYF. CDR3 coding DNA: TGCGCCAGCAGCTGGTCCGGGACAGGGGTCGAGACCCAGTACTTC.

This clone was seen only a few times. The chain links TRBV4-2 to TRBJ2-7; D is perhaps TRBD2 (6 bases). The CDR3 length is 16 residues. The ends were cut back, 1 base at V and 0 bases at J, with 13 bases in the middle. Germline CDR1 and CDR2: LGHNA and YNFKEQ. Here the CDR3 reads CASSQGPPGDSYEQYF. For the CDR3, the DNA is TGTGCCAGCAGCCAAGGACCCCCGGGGGACTCCTACGAGCAGTACTTC.

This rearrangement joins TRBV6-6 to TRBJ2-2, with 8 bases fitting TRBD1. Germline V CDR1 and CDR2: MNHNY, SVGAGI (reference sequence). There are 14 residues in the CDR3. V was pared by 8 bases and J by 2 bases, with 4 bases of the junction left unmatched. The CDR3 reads CASRQGRNTGELFF. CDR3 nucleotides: TGTGCCAGCCGACAGGGGCGAAACACCGGGGAGCTGTTTTTT.

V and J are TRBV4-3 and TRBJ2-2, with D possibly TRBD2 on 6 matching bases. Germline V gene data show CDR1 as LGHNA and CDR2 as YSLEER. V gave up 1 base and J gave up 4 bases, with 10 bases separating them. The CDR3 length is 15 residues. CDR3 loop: CASSQALGGTGELFF. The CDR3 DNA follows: TGCGCCAGCAGCCAAGCTCTCGGGGGCACCGGGGAGCTGTTTTTT.

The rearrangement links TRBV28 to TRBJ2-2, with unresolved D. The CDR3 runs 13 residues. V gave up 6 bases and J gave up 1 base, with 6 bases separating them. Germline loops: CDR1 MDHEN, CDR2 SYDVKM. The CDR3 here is CASRDGNTGELFF. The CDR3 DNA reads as TGTGCCAGCAGAGACGGGAACACCGGGGAGCTGTTTTTT. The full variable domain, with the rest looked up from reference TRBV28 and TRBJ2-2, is DVKVTQSSRYLVKRTGEKVFLECVQDMDHENMFWYRQDPGLGLRLIYFSYDVKMKEKGDIPEGYSVSREKKERFSLILESASTNQTSMYLCASRDGNTGELFFGEGSRLTVL.

In DNA form, the CDR3 reads TGTGCCAGCCTGCCCCGGGGGCGACTTGTAGGGAAACTCAACTATGGCTACACCTTC. Translated: CASLPRGRLVGKLNYGYTF. V usage is TRBV5-8 and J usage is TRBJ1-2, with a tentative D call TRBD1 (6 bases). Germline assignment: CDR1 SGHTS and CDR2 YDEGEE. V was cut by 7 bases and J by 2 bases, with 30 bases left in between. This CDR3 has 19 residues.

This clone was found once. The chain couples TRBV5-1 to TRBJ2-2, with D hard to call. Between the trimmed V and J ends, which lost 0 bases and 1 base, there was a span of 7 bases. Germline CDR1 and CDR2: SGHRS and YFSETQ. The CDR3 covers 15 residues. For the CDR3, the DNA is TGCGCCAGCAGCTTGGGACCGAAGAACACCGGGGAGCTGTTTTTT. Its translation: CASSLGPKNTGELFF.

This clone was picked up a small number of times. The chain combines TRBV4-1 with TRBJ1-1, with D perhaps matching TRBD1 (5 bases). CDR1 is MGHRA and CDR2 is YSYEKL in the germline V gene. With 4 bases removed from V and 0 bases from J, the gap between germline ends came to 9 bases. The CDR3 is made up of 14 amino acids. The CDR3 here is CASSPRQLNTEAFF. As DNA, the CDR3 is TGCGCCAGCAGCCCCAGACAGCTGAACACTGAAGCTTTCTTT.

The CDR3 reads CASSLLRSANYGYTF. The CDR3 DNA sequence: TGTGCCAGCAGCTTACTACGGAGCGCTAACTATGGCTACACCTTC. The V gene is TRBV7-2, the J gene TRBJ1-2; D unclear. The V gene's germline CDR1 is SGHTA and CDR2 FQGNSA. The ends were cut back, 2 bases at V and 0 bases at J, with 10 bases in the middle. The CDR3 covers 15 residues.

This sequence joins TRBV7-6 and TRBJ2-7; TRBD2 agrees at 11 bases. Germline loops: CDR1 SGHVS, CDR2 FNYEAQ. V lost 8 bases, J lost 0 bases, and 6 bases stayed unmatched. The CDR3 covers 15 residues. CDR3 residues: CASGLAGGSSYEQYF. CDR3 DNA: TGTGCCAGCGGGCTAGCGGGGGGTAGCTCCTACGAGCAGTACTTC.

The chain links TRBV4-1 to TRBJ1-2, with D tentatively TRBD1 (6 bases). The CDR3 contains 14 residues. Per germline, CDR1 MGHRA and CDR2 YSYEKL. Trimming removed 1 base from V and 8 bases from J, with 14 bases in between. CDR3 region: CASSQGGGLGGYTF. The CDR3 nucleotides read TGCGCCAGCAGCCAAGGAGGGGGTCTTGGGGGCTACACCTTC.

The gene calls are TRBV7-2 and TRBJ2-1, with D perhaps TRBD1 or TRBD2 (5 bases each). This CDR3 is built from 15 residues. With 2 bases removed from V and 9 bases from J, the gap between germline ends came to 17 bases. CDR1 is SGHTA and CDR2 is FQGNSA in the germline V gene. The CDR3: CASSLRVGGKGEQFF. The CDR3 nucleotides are TGTGCCAGCAGCTTACGGGTTGGGGGTAAAGGTGAGCAGTTCTTC.

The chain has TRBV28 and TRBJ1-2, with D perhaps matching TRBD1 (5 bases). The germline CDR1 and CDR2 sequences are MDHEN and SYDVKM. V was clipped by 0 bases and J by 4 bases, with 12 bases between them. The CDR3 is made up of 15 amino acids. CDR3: CASSLWGTGGYGYTF. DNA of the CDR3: TGTGCCAGCAGTTTATGGGGTACGGGGGGCTATGGCTACACCTTC.

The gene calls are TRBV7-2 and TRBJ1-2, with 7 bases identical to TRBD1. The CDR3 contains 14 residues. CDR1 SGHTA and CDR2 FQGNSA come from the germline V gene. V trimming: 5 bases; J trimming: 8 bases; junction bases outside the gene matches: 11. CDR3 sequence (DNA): TGTGCCAGCAGCCGGCAGACAGGGTTGGGAGGCTACACCTTC. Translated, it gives CASSRQTGLGGYTF.

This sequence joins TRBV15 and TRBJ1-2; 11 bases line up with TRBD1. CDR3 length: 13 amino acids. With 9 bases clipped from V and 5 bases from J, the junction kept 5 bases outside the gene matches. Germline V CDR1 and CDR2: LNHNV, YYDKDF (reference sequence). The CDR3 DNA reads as TGTGCCACTAGGACAGGGGGCCGATATGGCTACACCTTC. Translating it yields CATRTGGRYGYTF.

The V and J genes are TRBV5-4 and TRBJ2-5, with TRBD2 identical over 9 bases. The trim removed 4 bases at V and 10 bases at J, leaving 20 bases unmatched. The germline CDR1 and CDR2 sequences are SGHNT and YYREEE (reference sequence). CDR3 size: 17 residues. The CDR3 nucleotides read TGTGCCAGCAGCCGAACTGGCGGGGGGGCAGGATCCTTGCTCCAGTACTTC. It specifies CASSRTGGGAGSLLQYF.

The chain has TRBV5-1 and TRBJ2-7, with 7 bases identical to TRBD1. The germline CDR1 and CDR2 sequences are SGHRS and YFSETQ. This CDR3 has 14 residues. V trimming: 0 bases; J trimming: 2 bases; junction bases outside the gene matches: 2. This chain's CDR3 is CASSLGDSTYEQYV. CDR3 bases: TGCGCCAGCAGCTTGGGGGACAGTACCTACGAGCAGTACGTC.

For the CDR3, the DNA is TGCGCCAGCAGCCAAATCCAAGGATACGGTAATTCACCCCTCCACTTT. Translation gives CASSQIQGYGNSPLHF. J is TRBJ1-6 and V is TRBV4-1, with unresolved D. V gave up 2 bases and J gave up 6 bases, with 14 bases separating them. Germline V gene sequence: CDR1 MGHRA, CDR2 YSYEKL. The CDR3 runs 16 residues.

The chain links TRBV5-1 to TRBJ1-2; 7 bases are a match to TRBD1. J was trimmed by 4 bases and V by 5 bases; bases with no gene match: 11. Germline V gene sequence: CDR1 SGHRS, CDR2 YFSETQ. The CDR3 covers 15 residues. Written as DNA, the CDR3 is TGCGCCAGCAGGTTGACCCGGGACAGCCTCTATGGCTACACCTTC. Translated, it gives CASRLTRDSLYGYTF.

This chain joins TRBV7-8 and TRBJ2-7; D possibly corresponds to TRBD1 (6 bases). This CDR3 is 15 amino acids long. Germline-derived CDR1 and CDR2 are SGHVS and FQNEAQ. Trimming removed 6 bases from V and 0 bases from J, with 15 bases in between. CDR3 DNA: TGTGCCAGCAGTATTAACAGGGATCCCTCCTACGAGCAGTACTTC. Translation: CASSINRDPSYEQYF.

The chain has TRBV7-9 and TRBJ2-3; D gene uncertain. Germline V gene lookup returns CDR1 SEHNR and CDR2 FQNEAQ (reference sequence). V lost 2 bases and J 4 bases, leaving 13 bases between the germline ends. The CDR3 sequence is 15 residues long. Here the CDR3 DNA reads TGTGCCAGCAGCTTATTCCAGCTAGTCGCAGATACGCAGTATTTT. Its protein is CASSLFQLVADTQYF.

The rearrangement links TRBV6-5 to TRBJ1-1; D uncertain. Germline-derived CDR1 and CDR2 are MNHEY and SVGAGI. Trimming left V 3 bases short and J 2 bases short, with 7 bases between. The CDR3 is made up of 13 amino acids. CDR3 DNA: TGTGCCAGCAGTTATAAGGTTAACACTGAAGCTTTCTTT. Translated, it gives CASSYKVNTEAFF.

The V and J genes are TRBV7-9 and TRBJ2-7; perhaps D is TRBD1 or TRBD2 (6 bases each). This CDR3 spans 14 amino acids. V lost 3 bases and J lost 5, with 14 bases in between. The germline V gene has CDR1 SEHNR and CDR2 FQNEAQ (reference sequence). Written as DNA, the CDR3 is TGTGCCAGCAGCTTGTTCGGGGGCCGCCACGAGCAGTACTTC. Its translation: CASSLFGGRHEQYF. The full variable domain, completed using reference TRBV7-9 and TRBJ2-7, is DTGVSQNPRHKITKRGQNVTFRCDPISEHNRLYWYRQTLGQGPEFLTYFQNEAQLEKSRLLSDRFSAERPKGSFSTLEIQRTEQGDSAMYLCASSLFGGRHEQYFGPGTRLTVT.

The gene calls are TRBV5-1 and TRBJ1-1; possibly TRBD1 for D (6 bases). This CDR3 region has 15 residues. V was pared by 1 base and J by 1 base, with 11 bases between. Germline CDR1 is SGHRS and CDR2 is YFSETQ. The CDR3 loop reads CASSLTTGSNTEAFF. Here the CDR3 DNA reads TGCGCCAGCAGCTTGACGACAGGATCGAACACTGAAGCTTTCTTT.

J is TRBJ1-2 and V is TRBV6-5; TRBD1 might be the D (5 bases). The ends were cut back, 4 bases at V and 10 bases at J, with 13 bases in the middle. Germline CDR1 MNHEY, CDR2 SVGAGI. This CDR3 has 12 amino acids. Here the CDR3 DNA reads TGTGCCAGCAGTTTCGGGGACTCTCACTACACCTTC. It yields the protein CASSFGDSHYTF.

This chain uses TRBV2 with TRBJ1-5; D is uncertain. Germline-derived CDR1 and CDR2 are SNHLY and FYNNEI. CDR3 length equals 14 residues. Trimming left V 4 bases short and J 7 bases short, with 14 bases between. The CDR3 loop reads CASSVRSGNQPQHF. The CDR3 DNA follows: TGTGCCAGCAGTGTTAGGTCCGGGAACCAGCCCCAGCATTTT.